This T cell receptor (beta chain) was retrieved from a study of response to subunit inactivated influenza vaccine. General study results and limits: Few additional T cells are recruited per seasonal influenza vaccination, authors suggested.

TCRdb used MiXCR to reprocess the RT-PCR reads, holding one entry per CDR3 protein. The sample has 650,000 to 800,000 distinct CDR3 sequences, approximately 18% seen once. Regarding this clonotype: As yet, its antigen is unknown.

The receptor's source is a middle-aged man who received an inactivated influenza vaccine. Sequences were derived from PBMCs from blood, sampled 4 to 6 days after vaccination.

The DNA for the CDR3 is TGTGCCAGCATACAGGGAAATGATCAGCCCCAGCATTTT. It encodes CASIQGNDQPQHF. This sequence joins TRBV28 and TRBJ1-5; possibly TRBD1 for D (6 bases). Trimming removed 7 bases at V and 5 bases at J, with 12 bases between. Germline CDR1 is MDHEN and CDR2 is SYDVKM. The CDR3 loop spans 13 amino acids.